The TCR beta chain under discussion was sequenced for a study of Ad26.COV2.S vaccination and SARS-CoV-2 variants. Looking at the study overall: Dosing was one shot or two shots 56 days apart. Study-level results: Vaccine recipients surpassed placebo recipients in spike-specific TCR breadth. Vaccine and placebo recipients had similar non-spike TCR breadth.

The CDR3 has 17 residues. CDR1 SGHRS and CDR2 YFSETQ come from the germline V gene. V lost 4 bases to trimming and J lost 2 bases, with 21 bases between them. As concerns this clone: The antigen is unknown.

Stated treatment: around 19 received Ad26.COV2.S at low or high dose, single or two shots; five or six received placebo; per-sample allocation not given. Day 63 following the first vaccine or placebo injection was when the samples were taken. Its platform was an Ad26 vector, and its expressed antigen was Wuhan-strain SARS-CoV-2 spike. Using immunoSEQ multiplex PCR, the repertoire was profiled, and TCRdb retains in-frame clones only, with some absent. The table lists about 440,000 clones, roughly 87% of them singletons. This receptor was obtained from a person aged 18 to 59 who received the Ad26.COV2.S COVID-19 vaccine or a placebo. Sequencing used peripheral blood, obtained in a trial of Ad26.COV2.S vaccine versus placebo. The chain uses TRBV5-1 and TRBJ1-1; D possibly corresponds to TRBD1 (5 bases). In DNA form, the CDR3 reads TGCGCCAGCAGCCCTTCGGGGGTAGGGCCCCTAAACACTGAAGCTTTCTTT. Translating gives CASSPSGVGPLNTEAFF.